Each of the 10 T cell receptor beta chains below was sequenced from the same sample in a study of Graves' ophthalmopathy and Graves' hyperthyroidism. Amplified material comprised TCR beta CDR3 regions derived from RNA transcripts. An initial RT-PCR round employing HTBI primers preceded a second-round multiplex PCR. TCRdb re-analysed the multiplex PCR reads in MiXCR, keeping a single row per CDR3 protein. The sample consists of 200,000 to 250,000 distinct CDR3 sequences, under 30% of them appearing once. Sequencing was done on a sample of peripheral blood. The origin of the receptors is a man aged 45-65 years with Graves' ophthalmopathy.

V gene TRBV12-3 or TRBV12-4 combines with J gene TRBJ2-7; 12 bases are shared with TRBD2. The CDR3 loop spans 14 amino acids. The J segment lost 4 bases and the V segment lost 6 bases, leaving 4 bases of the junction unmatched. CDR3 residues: CASRTSGSAYEQYF. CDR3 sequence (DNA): TGTGCCAGCAGGACTAGCGGGAGTGCTTACGAGCAGTACTTC.

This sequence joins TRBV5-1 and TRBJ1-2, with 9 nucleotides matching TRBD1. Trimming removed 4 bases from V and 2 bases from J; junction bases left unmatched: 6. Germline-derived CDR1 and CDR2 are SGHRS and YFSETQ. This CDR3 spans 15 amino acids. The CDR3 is CASSNYRGHNYGYTF. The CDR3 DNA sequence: TGCGCCAGCAGCAACTACAGGGGGCACAACTATGGCTACACCTTC.

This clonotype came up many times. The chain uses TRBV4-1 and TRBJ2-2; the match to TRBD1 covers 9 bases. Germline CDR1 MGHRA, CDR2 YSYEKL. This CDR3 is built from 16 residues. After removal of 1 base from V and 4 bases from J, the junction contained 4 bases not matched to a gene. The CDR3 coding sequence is TGCGCCAGCAGCCAAGGACAGGGGGAAGGCACCGGGGAGCTGTTTTTT. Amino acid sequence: CASSQGQGEGTGELFF.

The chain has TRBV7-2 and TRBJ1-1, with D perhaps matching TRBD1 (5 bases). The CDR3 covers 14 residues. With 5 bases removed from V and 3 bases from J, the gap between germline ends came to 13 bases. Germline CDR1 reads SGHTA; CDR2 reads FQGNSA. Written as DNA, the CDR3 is TGTGCCAGCAGCCCCACCGGGACGGACACTGAAGCTTTCTTT. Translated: CASSPTGTDTEAFF. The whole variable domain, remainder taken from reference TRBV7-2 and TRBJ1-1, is GAGVSQSPSNKVTEKGKDVELRCDPISGHTALYWYRQSLGQGLEFLIYFQGNSAPDKSGLPSDRFSAERTGGSVSTLTIQRTQQEDSAVYLCASSPTGTDTEAFFGQGTRLTVV.

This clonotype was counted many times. The CDR3 nucleotides are TGTGCCAGCAGTTACGAAGGCAGGGGGTCCGGGGAGCTGTTTTTT. It is translated as CASSYEGRGSGELFF. The V call is TRBV6-5, the J call TRBJ2-2; the match to TRBD1 covers 7 bases. With 2 bases clipped from V and 6 bases from J, the junction kept 6 bases outside the gene matches. Germline assignment: CDR1 MNHEY and CDR2 SVGAGI. This CDR3 region has 15 residues.

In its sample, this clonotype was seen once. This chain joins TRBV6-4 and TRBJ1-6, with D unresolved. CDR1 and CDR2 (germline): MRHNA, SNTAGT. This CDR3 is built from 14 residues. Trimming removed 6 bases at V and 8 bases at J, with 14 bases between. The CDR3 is CASSHLTSDSPLHF. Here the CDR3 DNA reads TGTGCCAGCAGCCATCTCACATCGGATTCACCCCTCCACTTT.

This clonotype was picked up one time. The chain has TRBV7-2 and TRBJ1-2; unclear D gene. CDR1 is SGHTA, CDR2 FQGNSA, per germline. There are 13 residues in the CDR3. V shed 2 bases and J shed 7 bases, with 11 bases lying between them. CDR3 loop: CASSLSPWGGYTF. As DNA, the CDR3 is TGTGCCAGCAGCTTATCCCCCTGGGGTGGCTACACCTTC.

CDR3 sequence (DNA): TGTGCCAGCAGTTGGACTAGCGGGGCCTACGAGCAGTACTTC. Encoded protein: CASSWTSGAYEQYF. This chain links TRBV6-5 with TRBJ2-7; TRBD2 agrees at 12 bases. The trim removed 4 bases at V and 2 bases at J, leaving 0 bases unmatched. CDR1 and CDR2 (germline): MNHEY, SVGAGI. The CDR3 runs 14 residues.

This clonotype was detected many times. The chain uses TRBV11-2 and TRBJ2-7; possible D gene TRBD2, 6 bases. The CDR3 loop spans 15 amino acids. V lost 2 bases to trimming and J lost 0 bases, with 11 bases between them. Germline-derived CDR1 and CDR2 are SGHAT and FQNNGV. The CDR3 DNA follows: TGTGCCAGCAGCTTATTCGGCGGGGACTCCTACGAGCAGTACTTC. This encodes CASSLFGGDSYEQYF. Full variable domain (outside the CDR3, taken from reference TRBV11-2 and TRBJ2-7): EAGVAQSPRYKIIEKRQSVAFWCNPISGHATLYWYQQILGQGPKLLIQFQNNGVVDDSQLPKDRFSAERLKGVDSTLKIQPAKLEDSAVYLCASSLFGGDSYEQYFGPGTRLTVT.

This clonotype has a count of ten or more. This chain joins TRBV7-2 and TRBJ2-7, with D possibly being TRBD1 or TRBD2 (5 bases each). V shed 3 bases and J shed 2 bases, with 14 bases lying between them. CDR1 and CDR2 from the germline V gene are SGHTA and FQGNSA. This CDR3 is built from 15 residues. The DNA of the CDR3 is TGTGCCAGCAGCTTTCTGGGACGCCTTACCTACGAGCAGTACTTC. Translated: CASSFLGRLTYEQYF.